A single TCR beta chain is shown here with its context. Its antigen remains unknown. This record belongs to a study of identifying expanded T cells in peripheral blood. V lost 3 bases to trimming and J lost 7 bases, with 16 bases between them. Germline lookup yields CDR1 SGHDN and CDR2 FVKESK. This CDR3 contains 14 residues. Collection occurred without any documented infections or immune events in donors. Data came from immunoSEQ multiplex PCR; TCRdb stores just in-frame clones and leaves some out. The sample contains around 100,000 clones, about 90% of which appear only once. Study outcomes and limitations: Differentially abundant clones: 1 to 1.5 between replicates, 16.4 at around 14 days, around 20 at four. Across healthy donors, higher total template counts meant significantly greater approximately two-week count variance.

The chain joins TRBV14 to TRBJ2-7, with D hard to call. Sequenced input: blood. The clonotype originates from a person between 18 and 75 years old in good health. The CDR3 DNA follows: TGTGCCAGCAGCCAGAGCGCCGCATGGTGGGAGCAGTACTTC. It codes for CASSQSAAWWEQYF.